This T cell receptor (beta chain) derives from a study of blood T cell repertoires in COVID-19. Study in general: PBMCs, B-cell-depleted T cells, or T cells were the source of the cDNA or gDNA that made up the material.

The V and J ends lost 5 bases and 4 bases respectively, with 27 bases between them. The V gene's germline CDR1 is SNHLY and CDR2 FYNNEI. The CDR3 consists of 19 residues. Original handling: Nucleated cell counts were estimated from reference gene primer amplification. The assay was immunoSEQ multiplex PCR, and TCRdb's table has in-frame clones only and misses some. V, J and clone size are those of that table, while D and trimming were read from the DNA. The sample lists under 250,000 clones, roughly 83% occurring once. This TCR was sampled from a woman in her 70s with active or convalescent COVID-19. What was sequenced was peripheral blood. This chain joins TRBV2 and TRBJ2-4; D may be TRBD2 (6 bases). The CDR3 here is CASSKGLAWKGMGKNIQYF. Written as DNA, the CDR3 is TGTGCCAGCAGTAAAGGGCTAGCGTGGAAAGGGATGGGTAAAAACATTCAGTACTTC.